Below, 23 T cell receptor beta chains from the same sample are listed, as sequenced in a study of CD8 T cells in Susac syndrome. The RNA, about 0.45 to 1 ug, was put through reverse transcription using random hexamers. TCRdb reanalysed the immunoSEQ multiplex PCR reads using MiXCR and keeps one entry per CDR3 protein. The repertoire consists of approximately 170,000 distinct CDR3 sequences, with about 91% occurring once and the leading ten covering under 0.085%. Sequenced material: CD4+ T cells from PBMCs. Receptors were obtained from a human donor in good health.

V and J are TRBV28 and TRBJ1-5; 7 bases fit TRBD1. CDR1 and CDR2 from the germline V gene are MDHEN and SYDVKM. V lost 6 bases to trimming and J lost 7 bases; unmatched junction nucleotides: 9. The CDR3 extends over 14 amino acids. The CDR3 loop reads CASSPGQVRQPQHF. CDR3 DNA sequence: TGTGCCAGCAGCCCAGGACAGGTACGACAGCCCCAGCATTTT.

This sequence joins TRBV2 and TRBJ2-1, with D uncertain. Germline V CDR1 and CDR2: SNHLY, FYNNEI. Deletions cut 4 bases from V and 5 bases from J, with 15 bases between. The CDR3 covers 15 residues. The CDR3 DNA sequence: TGTGCCAGCAGTGTAGGAGCCGCTGGAAACAATGAGCAGTTCTTC. Amino acid sequence: CASSVGAAGNNEQFF.

The chain couples TRBV29-1 to TRBJ2-3; the match to TRBD2 covers 10 bases. CDR1 and CDR2 (germline): SQVTM, ANQGSEA. This CDR3 has 14 residues. V was clipped by 8 bases and J by 0 bases; unmatched bases: 5. The CDR3 is CSTKTSGSTDTQYF. The DNA of the CDR3 is TGCAGCACGAAGACTAGCGGGAGCACAGATACGCAGTATTTT.

The chain links TRBV5-1 to TRBJ2-1; TRBD2 matches at 15 bases. V lost 3 bases and J lost 13; bases outside the gene matches: 11. The germline gives CDR1 SGHRS, CDR2 YFSETQ. CDR3 size: 16 residues. CDR3 in DNA: TGCGCCAGCAGCTCGACGACCGGGACTAGCGGGAGGAACCAGTTCTTC. This translates into CASSSTTGTSGRNQFF.

This chain connects TRBV29-1 to TRBJ2-3; D might be TRBD2 (5 bases). CDR3 length: 14 residues. Trimming took 5 bases from V and 0 from J, leaving 12 bases between them. The germline gives CDR1 SQVTM, CDR2 ANQGSEA. CDR3 loop: CSVLSGGSTDTQYF. CDR3 in DNA: TGCAGCGTTCTAAGCGGAGGTAGCACAGATACGCAGTATTTT.

This sequence joins TRBV24-1 and TRBJ2-2; D possibly corresponds to TRBD1 (5 bases). The CDR3 has 15 amino acids. In germline, CDR1 is KGHDR, CDR2 SFDVKD. Trimming shortened V by 1 base and J by 6 bases, and 11 bases separated the two germline ends. In DNA form, the CDR3 reads TGTGCCACCAGTGATTTCGGCAGGGCCCCCGGGGAGCTGTTTTTT. Encoded protein: CATSDFGRAPGELFF.

The chain has TRBV2 and TRBJ2-7, with TRBD1 matching 11 bases. The CDR3 totals 13 residues. Germline CDR1 and CDR2: SNHLY and FYNNEI. The V gene end was trimmed by 7 bases and the J gene end by 6 bases; junction bases not matched to a gene: 5. The CDR3 bases are TGTGCCAGCAAATCCGGGACAGGGGGCGAGCAGTACTTC. This codes for CASKSGTGGEQYF.

The rearrangement uses TRBV15 and TRBJ1-5; the D is unclear. Trimming removed 5 bases from V and 3 bases from J, with 8 bases in between. The germline gives CDR1 LNHNV, CDR2 YYDKDF (reference sequence). The CDR3 consists of 13 residues. In DNA, the CDR3 is TGTGCCACCAGCCGCCCCTCCAATCAGCCCCAGCATTTT. The encoded protein is CATSRPSNQPQHF.

The chain employs TRBV20-1 and TRBJ2-3, with unresolved D. The CDR3 runs 14 residues. The V and J ends lost 3 bases and 0 bases respectively, with 10 bases between them. In germline, CDR1 is DFQATT, CDR2 SNEGSKA (reference sequence). CDR3 amino acids: CSARTQSSTDTQYF. The CDR3, as DNA: TGCAGTGCTAGGACGCAATCTAGCACAGATACGCAGTATTTT.

The gene calls are TRBV7-3 and TRBJ1-1; D is possibly TRBD1 (5 bases). Trimming left V 5 bases short and J 3 bases short, with 13 bases between. The V gene's germline CDR1 is SGHTA and CDR2 FQGTGA. CDR3 length: 14 residues. The CDR3 protein is CASSPDSYYTEAFF. The CDR3 coding sequence is TGTGCCAGCAGCCCCGACAGCTACTACACTGAAGCTTTCTTT.

V usage is TRBV10-3 and J usage is TRBJ2-1; 10 bases fit TRBD2. V trimming: 9 bases; J trimming: 2 bases; junction bases outside the gene matches: 7. CDR3 length equals 15 residues. CDR1 and CDR2 from the germline V gene are ENHRY and SYGVKD. CDR3 amino acids: CAIGAGGIPYNEQFF. CDR3 coding DNA: TGTGCCATAGGAGCGGGAGGGATCCCCTACAATGAGCAGTTCTTC.

This clonotype has just a few counts. The chain is built from TRBV11-1 and TRBJ2-5, with D hard to call. This CDR3 has 15 residues. Trimming stripped 7 bases from V and 5 bases from J, with 20 bases between. Germline assignment: CDR1 SGHAT and CDR2 FQDESV (reference sequence). The CDR3 loop reads CASTDPSGPGETQYF. The CDR3 DNA follows: TGTGCCAGCACCGATCCAAGTGGGCCCGGGGAGACCCAGTACTTC.

The J gene is TRBJ1-2, the V gene TRBV30, with unresolved D. Germline V gene sequence: CDR1 GTSNPN, CDR2 SVGIG (reference sequence). Trimming took 0 bases from V and 3 from J, leaving 8 bases between them. This CDR3 contains 13 residues. As DNA, the CDR3 is TGTGCCTGGAGTGTTGTCCGGGACTATGGCTACACCTTC. Translating gives CAWSVVRDYGYTF.

The chain joins TRBV5-1 to TRBJ2-4, with D unclear. The CDR3 has 13 residues. CDR1 and CDR2 from the germline V gene are SGHRS and YFSETQ. The V end lost 1 base, the J end lost 9 bases, and 11 bases lay between the germline ends. The CDR3 DNA reads TGCGCCAGCAGCTTGACACCCCTGGGCATTCAGTACTTC. Its protein is CASSLTPLGIQYF.

V usage is TRBV18 and J usage is TRBJ2-2; possible D gene TRBD1, 6 bases. Trimming pared 4 bases from V and 4 bases from J, leaving 13 bases between. The CDR3 has 15 residues. The V gene's germline CDR1 is KGHSH and CDR2 LQKENI. CDR3 nucleotides: TGTGCCAGCTCACTGGCGGACAGTCTCACCGGGGAGCTGTTTTTT. Translating it yields CASSLADSLTGELFF.

This clonotype has only one observation. V gene TRBV9 combines with J gene TRBJ2-3; 10 nucleotides line up with TRBD2. This CDR3 is built from 16 residues. V gave up 0 bases and J gave up 3 bases; unmatched junction bases: 4. CDR1 is SGDLS, CDR2 YYNGEE, per germline. CDR3 nucleotide sequence: TGTGCCAGCAGCGTAGGAGCTAGCGGGAGAACAGATACGCAGTATTTT. It is translated as CASSVGASGRTDTQYF.

The V call is TRBV27, the J call TRBJ1-2, with unresolved D. Between the trimmed V and J ends, which lost 4 bases and 3 bases, there was a span of 15 bases. This CDR3 spans 15 amino acids. CDR1 MNHEY and CDR2 SMNVEV come from the germline V gene (reference sequence). The chain's CDR3 is CASSSSPRTYYGYTF. The DNA for the CDR3 is TGTGCCAGCAGTTCCTCCCCCAGGACTTACTATGGCTACACCTTC.

The CDR3 sequence is CAISPTVRGSYNEQFF. CDR3 coding DNA: TGTGCCATCAGTCCGACCGTGCGGGGCTCCTACAATGAGCAGTTCTTC. This chain links TRBV10-3 with TRBJ2-1; D perhaps matches TRBD2 (6 bases). Germline-derived CDR1 and CDR2 are ENHRY and SYGVKD. This CDR3 region has 16 residues. With 5 bases removed from V and 0 bases from J, the gap between germline ends came to 14 bases.

J is TRBJ2-3 and V is TRBV19; D gene uncertain. Germline V gene data show CDR1 as LNHDA and CDR2 as SQIVND (reference sequence). Trimming shortened V by 7 bases and J by 6 bases, and 8 bases separated the two germline ends. The CDR3 consists of 11 residues. The DNA of the CDR3 is TGTGCCAGTAACCAGTTTGATACGCAGTATTTT. Amino acids: CASNQFDTQYF.

The chain links TRBV13 to TRBJ1-1; 7 positions agree with TRBD1. The CDR3 consists of 15 residues. CDR1 and CDR2 (germline): PRHDT, FYEKMQ (reference sequence). Germline trimming cut 0 bases from V and 7 bases from J; bases unmatched to any gene: 8. CDR3 sequence: CASSLGEGAQGEAFF. The CDR3, as DNA: TGTGCCAGCAGCTTAGGTGAGGGGGCGCAGGGTGAAGCTTTCTTT.

V and J are TRBV28 and TRBJ1-4; TRBD1 is a possible D gene (5 bases). The germline V gene encodes CDR1 MDHEN and CDR2 SYDVKM. The ends were cut back, 6 bases at V and 7 bases at J, with 15 bases in the middle. This CDR3 has 14 residues. CDR3 DNA: TGTGCCAGCAGACCCGGGGGGTCGGGTGAAAAACTGTTTTTT. Encoded protein: CASRPGGSGEKLFF. The entire variable domain, with the rest obtained from reference TRBV28 and TRBJ1-4, is as follows: DVKVTQSSRYLVKRTGEKVFLECVQDMDHENMFWYRQDPGLGLRLIYFSYDVKMKEKGDIPEGYSVSREKKERFSLILESASTNQTSMYLCASRPGGSGEKLFFGSGTQLSVL.

The V call is TRBV5-1, the J call TRBJ1-1, with D perhaps TRBD1 (6 bases). Germline assignment: CDR1 SGHRS and CDR2 YFSETQ. V lost 2 bases to trimming and J lost 7 bases, with 12 bases between them. This CDR3 has 13 amino acids. CDR3 nucleotide sequence: TGCGCCAGCAGCTTACGGGGGCTGGGTGAAGCTTTCTTT. Translation gives CASSLRGLGEAFF.

The chain joins TRBV7-2 to TRBJ1-5; no clear D. The CDR3 has 15 residues. Trimming took off 5 bases at V and 1 base at J, with 12 bases between the two ends. CDR1 is SGHTA, CDR2 FQGNSA, per germline. The CDR3: CASSRTVLSNQPQHF. CDR3 in DNA: TGTGCCAGCAGCCGGACGGTTTTGAGCAATCAGCCCCAGCATTTT.